The 30 T cell receptor beta chains reported below all come from one sample, sequenced in a study of blood T cell repertoires in COVID-19. The method was immunoSEQ multiplex PCR; TCRdb's version includes in-frame clones alone and lacks a portion of them. There are 150,000 to 200,000 clones in the sample; 82% occur only once, and approximately 7.8% lies in the top ten. Sequences were obtained from peripheral blood. These receptor sequences come from a woman aged 55-70 years with COVID-19, enrolled during active disease.

The chain carries TRBV5-5 and TRBJ1-2; TRBD1 is a possible D gene (5 bases). Germline V lookup: CDR1 SGHKS, CDR2 YYEKEE (reference sequence). V was clipped by 0 bases and J by 4 bases, with 13 bases between them. This CDR3 is built from 15 residues. CDR3 nucleotide sequence: TGTGCCAGCAGCTTGGCAACACAGGCCACCTATGGCTACACCTTC. This sequence encodes CASSLATQATYGYTF.

The rearrangement uses TRBV28 and TRBJ2-3, with 7 bases matching TRBD1. The CDR3 length is 14 residues. The germline V gene encodes CDR1 MDHEN and CDR2 SYDVKM. Trimming at V came to 5 bases and at J to 2 bases, leaving 4 bases not matched to a gene. The CDR3 spells CASSPGGPTDTQYF. Written as DNA, the CDR3 is TGTGCCAGCAGTCCAGGGGGTCCCACAGATACGCAGTATTTT.

The chain has TRBV7-6 and TRBJ2-1, with 9 bases lining up with TRBD2. Germline lookup yields CDR1 SGHVS and CDR2 FNYEAQ. The V segment lost 5 bases and the J segment 0 bases; nucleotides outside the gene matches: 14. There are 19 residues in the CDR3. DNA for the CDR3: TGTGCCAGCAGCCTAGGGACCCTAGCGGGGCGCCCCTCCTACAATGAGCAGTTCTTC. Amino acids: CASSLGTLAGRPSYNEQFF.

The V and J genes are TRBV4-3 and TRBJ2-7; 11 positions agree with TRBD2. The CDR3 extends over 20 amino acids. V was pared by 0 bases and J by 2 bases, with 15 bases of the junction left unmatched. Germline-derived CDR1 and CDR2 are LGHNA and YSLEER. The CDR3 loop reads CASSQEEVAGGRGIAYEQYF. Written as DNA, the CDR3 is TGCGCCAGCAGCCAAGAAGAAGTAGCGGGAGGGCGGGGTATAGCCTACGAGCAGTACTTC.

V and J are TRBV18 and TRBJ1-4; perhaps TRBD1 as D (5 bases). Per germline, CDR1 KGHSH and CDR2 LQKENI. Trimming removed 3 bases from V and 3 bases from J, with 17 bases in between. This CDR3 region has 17 residues. The CDR3 region has the DNA TGTGCCAGCTCACCCTCCGGGGGAGGGATACCTAATGAAAAACTGTTTTTT. Amino acids: CASSPSGGGIPNEKLFF.

The chain combines TRBV18 with TRBJ1-6, with D uncertain. Germline V CDR1 and CDR2: KGHSH, LQKENI. CDR3 length: 12 amino acids. Trimming shortened V by 8 bases and J by 7 bases, and 9 bases separated the two germline ends. The CDR3: CASGRDNSPLHF. The CDR3 DNA sequence: TGTGCCAGCGGGAGAGACAATTCACCCCTCCACTTT. Full variable domain (outside the CDR3, taken from reference TRBV18 and TRBJ1-6): NAGVMQNPRHLVRRRGQEARLRCSPMKGHSHVYWYRQLPEEGLKFMVYLQKENIIDESGMPKERFSAEFPKEGPSILRIQQVVRGDSAAYFCASGRDNSPLHFGNGTRLTVT.

This clone occurred a few times. CDR3 coding DNA: TGTGCCAGCAGTTGGGGGGTGGGAGCCTCCGCTGGCTACACCTTC. It specifies CASSWGVGASAGYTF. The rearrangement uses TRBV28 and TRBJ1-2, with a tentative D call TRBD1 (5 bases). This CDR3 is 15 amino acids long. Looked up from germline, CDR1 is MDHEN and CDR2 is SYDVKM. The V end was cut by 4 bases, the J end by 7 bases, with 19 bases between.

The genes are TRBV3-1 (or the pseudogene TRBV3-2) and TRBJ1-1; D is perhaps TRBD1 (6 bases). Trimming removed 2 bases from V and 11 bases from J, with 15 bases in between. CDR3 length: 13 amino acids. Germline CDR1 and CDR2: LGHDT and YNNKEL (reference sequence). The CDR3 spells CASSQWDTPWAFF. The CDR3 region has the DNA TGTGCCAGCAGCCAATGGGACACCCCGTGGGCTTTCTTT.

The V gene is TRBV15, the J gene TRBJ2-7; D is perhaps TRBD1 (5 bases). The ends were cut back, 3 bases at V and 3 bases at J, with 15 bases in the middle. CDR3 length: 15 residues. Germline V CDR1 and CDR2: LNHNV, YYDKDF (reference sequence). CDR3 sequence: CATSSTGVKLYEQYF. The CDR3, as DNA: TGTGCCACCAGCAGTACAGGTGTAAAACTCTACGAGCAGTACTTC.

The rearrangement uses TRBV19 and TRBJ2-3; 7 nucleotides agree with TRBD2. The CDR3 sequence is 16 residues long. V lost 5 bases and J lost 1; bases outside the gene matches: 9. Germline V CDR1 and CDR2: LNHDA, SQIVND (reference sequence). CDR3 sequence: CASSPQRDGGTDTQYF. CDR3 nucleotides: TGTGCCAGTAGTCCCCAGCGGGACGGTGGCACAGATACGCAGTATTTT. Full variable domain (missing parts from reference TRBV19 and TRBJ2-3): DGGITQSPKYLFRKEGQNVTLSCEQNLNHDAMYWYRQDPGQGLRLIYYSQIVNDFQKGDIAEGYSVSREKKESFPLTVTSAQKNPTAFYLCASSPQRDGGTDTQYFGPGTRLTVL.

As for this clone: One end of the junction fails to match germline, which may point to a read error. V and J are TRBV7-2 and TRBJ2-4; 9 bases are a match to TRBD1. Germline CDR1 reads SGHTA; CDR2 reads FQGNSA. The CDR3 spans 13 residues. The chain's CDR3 is CASSWDREGRGNF. The CDR3 DNA sequence: TGTGCCAGCAGTTGGGACAGGGAGGGTCGAGGAAACTTC. Combining the CDR3 with reference TRBV7-2 and TRBJ2-4 gives the whole variable domain GAGVSQSPSNKVTEKGKDVELRCDPISGHTALYWYRQSLGQGLEFLIYFQGNSAPDKSGLPSDRFSAERTGGSVSTLTIQRTQQEDSAVYLCASSWDREGRGNFGAGTRLSVL.

The rearrangement links TRBV28 to TRBJ1-4; 8 positions match TRBD1. The CDR3 is made up of 16 amino acids. V trimming: 6 bases; J trimming: 5 bases; junction bases outside the gene matches: 11. CDR1 MDHEN and CDR2 SYDVKM come from the germline V gene. The CDR3, as DNA: TGTGCCAGCAGCTCAGGACAGGGAGGGTGGAATGAAAAACTGTTTTTT. Translating gives CASSSGQGGWNEKLFF.

The rearrangement links TRBV6-1 to TRBJ1-6; TRBD1 matches 8 bases. The CDR3 consists of 19 residues. CDR1 is MNHNS, CDR2 SASEGT, per germline. Unmatched junction bases numbered 10, after V lost 0 bases and J lost 3 bases. The CDR3 DNA follows: TGTGCCAGCAGTGAAGCCCAAGCTTCAACAGGGGGCTATAATTCACCCCTCCACTTT. It encodes CASSEAQASTGGYNSPLHF.

This chain uses TRBV18 with TRBJ1-1, with 9 nucleotides matching TRBD1. Losses at the gene ends were 0 bases for V and 4 bases for J; bases not matched to a gene: 3. Germline CDR1 KGHSH, CDR2 LQKENI. The CDR3 runs 15 residues. CDR3 loop: CASSPPGTGSTEAFF. DNA for the CDR3: TGTGCCAGCTCACCACCTGGGACAGGGAGCACTGAAGCTTTCTTT.

There are a few counts of this clone. The chain combines TRBV28 with TRBJ2-3, with D perhaps matching TRBD1 (6 bases). CDR1 MDHEN and CDR2 SYDVKM come from the germline V gene. This CDR3 comprises 16 residues. V gave up 7 bases and J gave up 5 bases, with 22 bases separating them. For the CDR3, the DNA is TGTGCCAGCAACCAGGGGCAGGGGATAGGGGAAGATACGCAGTATTTT. It translates to CASNQGQGIGEDTQYF. Using reference TRBV28 and TRBJ2-3 for the parts outside the CDR3, the full variable domain is DVKVTQSSRYLVKRTGEKVFLECVQDMDHENMFWYRQDPGLGLRLIYFSYDVKMKEKGDIPEGYSVSREKKERFSLILESASTNQTSMYLCASNQGQGIGEDTQYFGPGTRLTVL.

The V and J genes are TRBV30 and TRBJ2-1, with D possibly matching TRBD1 (6 bases). Looked up from germline, CDR1 is GTSNPN and CDR2 is SVGIG (reference sequence). This CDR3 is 11 amino acids long. With 4 bases removed from V and 10 bases from J, the gap between germline ends came to 11 bases. The CDR3 coding sequence is TGTGCCTGGATGGGGGCATGGGAGCAGTTCTTC. Its translation is CAWMGAWEQFF.

The chain links TRBV6-5 to TRBJ2-7; 13 bases are shared with TRBD2. This CDR3 has 14 residues. CDR1 is MNHEY and CDR2 is SVGAGI in the germline V gene. Losses at the gene ends were 5 bases for V and 7 bases for J; bases not matched to a gene: 5. DNA for the CDR3: TGTGCCAGCAGTCGGACTAGCGGGAGCGAAGAGCAGTACTTC. It codes for CASSRTSGSEEQYF.

This clone showed up just a few times. The chain carries TRBV24-1 and TRBJ1-5, with D possibly matching TRBD1 (5 bases). CDR3 length: 14 residues. Germline V gene data show CDR1 as KGHDR and CDR2 as SFDVKD. V was cut by 4 bases and J by 4 bases, with 10 bases left in between. The chain's CDR3 is CATSEGRGNQPQHF. The CDR3 nucleotides read TGTGCCACCAGTGAAGGACGGGGGAATCAGCCCCAGCATTTT.

This chain links TRBV11-2 with TRBJ2-1; D gene uncertain. The CDR3 is 16 amino acids. Trimming took off 1 base at V and 0 bases at J, with 10 bases between the two ends. Germline CDR1 is SGHAT and CDR2 is FQNNGV. CDR3 amino acids: CASSLGESPSYNEQFF. The CDR3, as DNA: TGTGCCAGCAGCTTAGGAGAATCACCCTCCTACAATGAGCAGTTCTTC.

The rearrangement joins TRBV9 to TRBJ1-2; D is possibly TRBD1 (6 bases). This CDR3 comprises 15 residues. Germline V CDR1 and CDR2: SGDLS, YYNGEE. Trimming removed 0 bases at V and 4 bases at J, with 13 bases between. CDR3: CASSVGGGEIYGYTF. CDR3 nucleotide sequence: TGTGCCAGCAGCGTAGGAGGGGGAGAAATCTATGGCTACACCTTC.

The rearrangement links TRBV24-1 to TRBJ1-1, with D maybe TRBD1 (5 bases). CDR3 length equals 14 residues. Trimming cost V 5 bases and J 9 bases, with 18 bases left between them. CDR1 is KGHDR and CDR2 is SFDVKD in the germline V gene. The CDR3 sequence is CATSAPGTGGKAFF. For the CDR3, the DNA is TGTGCCACCAGTGCCCCCGGGACTGGGGGGAAAGCTTTCTTT.

This rearrangement joins TRBV2 to TRBJ2-5, with D maybe TRBD1 (5 bases). CDR1 SNHLY and CDR2 FYNNEI come from the germline V gene. The V end was cut by 6 bases, the J end by 5 bases, with 7 bases between. The CDR3 has 11 amino acids. The CDR3 here is CASRKGETQYF. The CDR3, as DNA: TGTGCCAGCAGGAAGGGGGAGACCCAGTACTTC.

This clone was picked up a small number of times. The V call is TRBV6-5, the J call TRBJ1-2, with a weak D call TRBD1 (6 bases). Trimming cost V 5 bases and J 3 bases, with 13 bases left between them. CDR3 length: 14 amino acids. The germline gives CDR1 MNHEY, CDR2 SVGAGI. CDR3 sequence: CASSRGQEDYGYTF. The CDR3 coding sequence is TGTGCCAGCAGTAGGGGACAAGAAGACTATGGCTACACCTTC.

V gene TRBV11-1 combines with J gene TRBJ2-1; D possibly corresponds to TRBD2 (5 bases). Deletions cut 3 bases from V and 6 bases from J, with 12 bases between. This CDR3 has 14 amino acids. Germline values: CDR1 SGHAT, CDR2 FQDESV (reference sequence). The CDR3: CASSFGLARNEQFF. CDR3 sequence (DNA): TGTGCCAGCAGCTTTGGCCTAGCCCGCAATGAGCAGTTCTTC. Together with reference TRBV11-1 and TRBJ2-1, the CDR3 gives the full variable domain: EAEVAQSPRYKITEKSQAVAFWCDPISGHATLYWYRQILGQGPELLVQFQDESVVDDSQLPKDRFSAERLKGVDSTLKIQPAELGDSAMYLCASSFGLARNEQFFGPGTRLTVL.

This CDR3 reads CASSPLLRELFF. CDR3 DNA: TGTGCCAGCAGCCCACTCCTCCGGGAGCTGTTTTTT. The chain links TRBV7-2 to TRBJ2-2, with D uncertain. V was pared by 5 bases and J by 9 bases, with 10 bases between. CDR1 and CDR2 (germline): SGHTA, FQGNSA. The CDR3 has 12 residues.

The rearrangement uses TRBV3-1 (or the pseudogene TRBV3-2) and TRBJ1-2, with TRBD1 matching over 7 bases. CDR3 length equals 15 residues. V shed 4 bases, J shed 3 bases, and the junction held 8 bases outside the gene matches. Germline loops: CDR1 LGHDT, CDR2 YNNKEL (reference sequence). The CDR3 is CASSRFPTGYYGYTF. The CDR3 bases are TGTGCCAGCAGCCGTTTCCCGACAGGGTACTATGGCTACACCTTC.

The rearrangement uses TRBV28 and TRBJ1-1, with TRBD1 matching 7 bases. The V gene end was trimmed by 7 bases and the J gene end by 1 base; junction bases not matched to a gene: 9. The CDR3 is 15 residues long. Germline V gene sequence: CDR1 MDHEN, CDR2 SYDVKM. CDR3 DNA sequence: TGTGCCAGCACGGGCCACAGGGGTTCGAACACTGAAGCTTTCTTT. Protein product: CASTGHRGSNTEAFF.

This sequence joins TRBV6-6 and TRBJ1-4; TRBD1 is a possible D gene (5 bases). V lost 0 bases and J lost 8, with 16 bases in between. Germline V gene data show CDR1 as MNHNY and CDR2 as SVGAGI (reference sequence). The CDR3 has 16 residues. In DNA, the CDR3 is TGTGCCAGCAGTTACTCCGTATCTGGGGGGGACGAAAAACTGTTTTTT. This translates into CASSYSVSGGDEKLFF.

The gene calls are TRBV7-6 and TRBJ2-2; D not certain. The ends were cut back, 2 bases at V and 6 bases at J, with 7 bases in the middle. The CDR3 has 13 residues. Per germline, CDR1 SGHVS and CDR2 FNYEAQ. The CDR3 is CASSLSRAGELFF. DNA of the CDR3: TGTGCCAGCAGCTTATCGCGCGCCGGGGAGCTGTTTTTT.

The chain is built from TRBV6-1 and TRBJ2-6; D perhaps matches TRBD1 (6 bases). V was clipped by 2 bases and J by 0 bases, with 8 bases between them. This CDR3 contains 16 residues. CDR1 and CDR2 (germline): MNHNS, SASEGT. The CDR3 region is CASSEQGSSGANVLTF. Written as DNA, the CDR3 is TGTGCCAGCAGTGAACAGGGGAGCTCTGGGGCCAACGTCCTGACTTTC.